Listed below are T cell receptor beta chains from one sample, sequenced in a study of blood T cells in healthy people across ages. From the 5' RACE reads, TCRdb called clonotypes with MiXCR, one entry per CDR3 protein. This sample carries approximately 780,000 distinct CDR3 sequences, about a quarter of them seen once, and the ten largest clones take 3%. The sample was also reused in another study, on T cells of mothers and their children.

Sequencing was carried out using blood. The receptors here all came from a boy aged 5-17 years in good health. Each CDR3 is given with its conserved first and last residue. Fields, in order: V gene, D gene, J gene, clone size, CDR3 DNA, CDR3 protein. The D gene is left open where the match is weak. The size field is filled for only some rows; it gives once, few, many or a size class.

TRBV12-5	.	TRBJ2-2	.	TGTGCTAGTGGGCTGAGCGGTTCCGGGGAGCTGTTTTTT	CASGLSGSGELFF
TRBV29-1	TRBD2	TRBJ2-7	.	TGCAGCGTGGGGGGGTCAGCCTACGAGCAGTACTTC	CSVGGSAYEQYF
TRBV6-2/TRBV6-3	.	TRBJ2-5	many	TGTGCCAGCAGCCAAGGGCTAGCTGAGACCCAGTACTTC	CASSQGLAETQYF
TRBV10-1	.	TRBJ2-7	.	TGCGCCAGCAGTGAAGGCGGGGGCCCGCCCTACGAGCAGTACTTC	CASSEGGGPPYEQYF
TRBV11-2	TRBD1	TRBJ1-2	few	TGTGCCAGCAGCCCCACAGGGGGCTTACACTATGGCTACACCTTC	CASSPTGGLHYGYTF
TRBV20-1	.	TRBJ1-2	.	TGCAGTGCTAGGGATGAAGGGGGCTATGGCTACACCTTC	CSARDEGGYGYTF
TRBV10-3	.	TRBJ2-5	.	TGTGCCCTAAAGGCTGAAGGCCGAGAGACCCAGTACTTC	CALKAEGRETQYF
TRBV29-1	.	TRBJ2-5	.	TGCAGCGTGGGACTTACCCAAGAGACCCAGTACTTC	CSVGLTQETQYF
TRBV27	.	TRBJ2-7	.	TGTGCCAGCAGTTTATCCTCCGGAGGATTAAGGCCCTACGAGCAGTACTTC	CASSLSSGGLRPYEQYF
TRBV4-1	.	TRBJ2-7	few	TGCGCCAGCAGCCAAGGACAGGTAACCTACGAGCAGTACTTC	CASSQGQVTYEQYF